Here is one TCR beta chain with its context. The V gene's germline CDR1 is SEHNR and CDR2 FQNEAQ (reference sequence). CDR3 size: 18 residues. The ends lost 4 bases at V and 1 base at J; junction bases unmatched: 12. Using immunoSEQ multiplex PCR, the repertoire was profiled, and TCRdb retains in-frame clones only, with some absent. Seen here are roughly 88,000 clones, 65% to 90% observed once, and the top ten hold about 17%. This sample stems from a study of blood T cell repertoires in COVID-19. On the study more broadly: The origin of the acute and convalescent COVID-19 samples was the United States, Italy and Spain. The analysed material was cDNA or gDNA that came from T cells, B-cell-depleted T cells, or PBMCs.

The chain carries TRBV7-9 and TRBJ1-5; 8 nucleotides agree with TRBD1. The specimen sequenced was peripheral blood. This TCR came from a woman older than 75 with active or convalescent COVID-19. This chain's CDR3 is CASSYYKGQGGSNQPQHF. In nucleotides, the CDR3 is TGTGCCAGCAGCTACTATAAAGGACAGGGAGGGAGCAATCAGCCCCAGCATTTT.